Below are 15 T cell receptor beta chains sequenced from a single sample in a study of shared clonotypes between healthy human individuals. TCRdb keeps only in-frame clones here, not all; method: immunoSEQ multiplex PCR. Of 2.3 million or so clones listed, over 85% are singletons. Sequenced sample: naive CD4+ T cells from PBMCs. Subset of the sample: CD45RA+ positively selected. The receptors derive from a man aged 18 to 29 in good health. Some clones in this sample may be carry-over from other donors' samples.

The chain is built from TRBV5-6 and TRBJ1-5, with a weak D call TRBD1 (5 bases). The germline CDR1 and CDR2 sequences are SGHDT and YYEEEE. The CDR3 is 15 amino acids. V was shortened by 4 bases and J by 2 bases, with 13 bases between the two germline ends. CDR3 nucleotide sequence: TGTGCCAGCAGCCTTAGGGGCCCGGGCAATCAGCCCCAGCATTTT. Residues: CASSLRGPGNQPQHF.

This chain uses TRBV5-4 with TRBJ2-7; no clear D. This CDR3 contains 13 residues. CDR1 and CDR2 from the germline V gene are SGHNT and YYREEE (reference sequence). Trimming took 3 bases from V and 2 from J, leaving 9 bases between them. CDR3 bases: TGTGCCAGCAGCTCCCCCAGTACCTACGAGCAGTACTTC. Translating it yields CASSSPSTYEQYF. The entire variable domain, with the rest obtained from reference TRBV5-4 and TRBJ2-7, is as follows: ETGVTQSPTHLIKTRGQQVTLRCSSQSGHNTVSWYQQALGQGPQFIFQYYREEENGRGNFPPRFSGLQFPNYSSELNVNALELDDSALYLCASSSPSTYEQYFGPGTRLTVT.

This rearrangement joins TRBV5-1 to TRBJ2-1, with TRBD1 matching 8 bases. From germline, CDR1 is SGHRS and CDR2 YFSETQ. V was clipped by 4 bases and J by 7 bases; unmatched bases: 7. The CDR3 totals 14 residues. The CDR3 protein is CASSPGGTSNEQFF. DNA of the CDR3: TGCGCCAGCAGCCCAGGGGGCACCTCGAATGAGCAGTTCTTC. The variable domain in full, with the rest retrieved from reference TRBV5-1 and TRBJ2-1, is KAGVTQTPRYLIKTRGQQVTLSCSPISGHRSVSWYQQTPGQGLQFLFEYFSETQRNKGNFPGRFSGRQFSNSRSEMNVSTLELGDSALYLCASSPGGTSNEQFFGPGTRLTVL.

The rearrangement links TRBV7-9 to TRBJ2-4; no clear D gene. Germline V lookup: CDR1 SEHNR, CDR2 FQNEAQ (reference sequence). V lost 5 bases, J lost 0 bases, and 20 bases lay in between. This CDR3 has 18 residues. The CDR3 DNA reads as TGTGCCAGCAGCGTACCGGGCTGGGGTGGGATAGCCAAAAACATTCAGTACTTC. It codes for CASSVPGWGGIAKNIQYF.

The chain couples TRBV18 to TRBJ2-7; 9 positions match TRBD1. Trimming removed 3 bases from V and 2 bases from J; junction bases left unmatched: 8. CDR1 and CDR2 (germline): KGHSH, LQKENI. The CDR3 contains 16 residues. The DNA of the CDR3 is TGTGCCAGCTCACCGCTCCCTGGGACAGGGCCCTACGAGCAGTACTTC. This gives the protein CASSPLPGTGPYEQYF. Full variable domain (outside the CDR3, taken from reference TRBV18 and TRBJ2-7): NAGVMQNPRHLVRRRGQEARLRCSPMKGHSHVYWYRQLPEEGLKFMVYLQKENIIDESGMPKERFSAEFPKEGPSILRIQQVVRGDSAAYFCASSPLPGTGPYEQYFGPGTRLTVT.

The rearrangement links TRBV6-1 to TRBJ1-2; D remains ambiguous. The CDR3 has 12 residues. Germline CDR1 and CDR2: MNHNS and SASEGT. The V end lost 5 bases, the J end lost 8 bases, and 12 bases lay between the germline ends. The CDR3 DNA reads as TGTGCCAGCAGTCTCCGGCTGTGGGGCTACACCTTC. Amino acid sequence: CASSLRLWGYTF.

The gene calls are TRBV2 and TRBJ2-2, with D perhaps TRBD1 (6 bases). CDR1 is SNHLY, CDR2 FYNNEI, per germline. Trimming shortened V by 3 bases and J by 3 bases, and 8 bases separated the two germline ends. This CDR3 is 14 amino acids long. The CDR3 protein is CASSDNRDTGELFF. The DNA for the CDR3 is TGTGCCAGCAGTGATAACAGGGACACCGGGGAGCTGTTTTTT.

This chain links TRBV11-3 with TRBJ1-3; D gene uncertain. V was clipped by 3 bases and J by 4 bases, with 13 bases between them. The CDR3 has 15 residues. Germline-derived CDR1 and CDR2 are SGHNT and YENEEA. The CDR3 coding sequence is TGTGCCAGCAGCTTGGGAGGGCAAGGCGGAAACACCATATATTTT. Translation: CASSLGGQGGNTIYF. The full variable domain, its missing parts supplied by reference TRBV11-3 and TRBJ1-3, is EAGVVQSPRYKIIEKKQPVAFWCNPISGHNTLYWYLQNLGQGPELLIRYENEEAVDDSQLPKDRFSAERLKGVDSTLKIQPAELGDSAVYLCASSLGGQGGNTIYFGEGSWLTVV.

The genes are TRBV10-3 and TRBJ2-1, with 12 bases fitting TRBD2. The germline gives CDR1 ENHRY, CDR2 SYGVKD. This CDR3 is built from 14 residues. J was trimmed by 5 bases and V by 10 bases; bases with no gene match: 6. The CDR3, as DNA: TGTGCCACCAGGACTAGCGGGACCAACAATGAGCAGTTCTTC. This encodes CATRTSGTNNEQFF.

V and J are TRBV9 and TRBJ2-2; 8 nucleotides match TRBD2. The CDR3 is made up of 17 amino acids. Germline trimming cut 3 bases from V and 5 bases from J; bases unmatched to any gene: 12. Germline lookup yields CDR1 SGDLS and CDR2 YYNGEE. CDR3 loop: CASSASGSVLGTGELFF. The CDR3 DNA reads TGTGCCAGCAGCGCTAGCGGGTCGGTTCTCGGGACCGGGGAGCTGTTTTTT.

The CDR3 loop reads CSVAGGSRETQYF. CDR3 nucleotide sequence: TGCAGCGTTGCGGGCGGGAGTAGAGAGACCCAGTACTTC. J is TRBJ2-5 and V is TRBV29-1; 7 nucleotides match TRBD2. The V and J ends lost 4 bases and 4 bases, in that order; junction bases with no gene match: 6. This CDR3 has 13 amino acids. Germline values: CDR1 SQVTM, CDR2 ANQGSEA.

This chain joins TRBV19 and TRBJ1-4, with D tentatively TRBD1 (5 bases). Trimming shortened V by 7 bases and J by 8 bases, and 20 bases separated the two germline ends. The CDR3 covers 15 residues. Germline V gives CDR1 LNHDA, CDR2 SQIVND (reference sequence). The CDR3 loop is CASKPRVAGSEKLFF. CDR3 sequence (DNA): TGTGCCAGTAAACCGAGGGTGGCAGGGAGCGAAAAACTGTTTTTT.

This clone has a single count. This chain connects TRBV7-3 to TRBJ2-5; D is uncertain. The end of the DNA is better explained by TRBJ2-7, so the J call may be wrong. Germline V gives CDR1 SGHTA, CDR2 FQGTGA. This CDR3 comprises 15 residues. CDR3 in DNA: TGTGCCAGCAGCCGCGACGGAGCCCGCTCCTACGAGCAGTACTTC. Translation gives CASSRDGARSYEQYF.

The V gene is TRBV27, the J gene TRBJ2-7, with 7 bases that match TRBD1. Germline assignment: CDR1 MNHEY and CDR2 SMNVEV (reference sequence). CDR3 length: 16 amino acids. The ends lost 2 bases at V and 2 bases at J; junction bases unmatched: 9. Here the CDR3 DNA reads TGTGCCAGCAGTTTAGGACAGGCCGCTTGGACCTACGAGCAGTACTTC. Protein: CASSLGQAAWTYEQYF.

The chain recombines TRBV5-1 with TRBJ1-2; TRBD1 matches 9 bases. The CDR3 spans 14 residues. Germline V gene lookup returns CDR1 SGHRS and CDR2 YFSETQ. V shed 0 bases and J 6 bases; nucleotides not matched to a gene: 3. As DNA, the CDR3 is TGCGCCAGCAGCTTGGTTACAGGGGGCCATGGCTACACCTTC. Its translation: CASSLVTGGHGYTF. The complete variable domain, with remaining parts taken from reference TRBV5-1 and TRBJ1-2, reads KAGVTQTPRYLIKTRGQQVTLSCSPISGHRSVSWYQQTPGQGLQFLFEYFSETQRNKGNFPGRFSGRQFSNSRSEMNVSTLELGDSALYLCASSLVTGGHGYTFGSGTRLTVV.